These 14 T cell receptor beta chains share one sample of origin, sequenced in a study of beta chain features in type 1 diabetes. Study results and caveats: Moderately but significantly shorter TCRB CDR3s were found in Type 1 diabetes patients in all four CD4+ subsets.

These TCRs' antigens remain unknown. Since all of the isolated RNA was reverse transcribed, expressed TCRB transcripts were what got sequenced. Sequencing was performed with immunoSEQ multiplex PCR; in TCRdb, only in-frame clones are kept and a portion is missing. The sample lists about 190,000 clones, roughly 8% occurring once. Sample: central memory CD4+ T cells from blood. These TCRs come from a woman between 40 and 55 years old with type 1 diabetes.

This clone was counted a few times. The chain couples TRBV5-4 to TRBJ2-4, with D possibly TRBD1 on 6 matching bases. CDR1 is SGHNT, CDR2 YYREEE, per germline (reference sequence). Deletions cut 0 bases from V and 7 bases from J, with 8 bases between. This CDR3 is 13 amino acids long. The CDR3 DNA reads TGTGCCAGCAGCTTGGGGACAGAGAACATTCAGTACTTC. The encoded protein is CASSLGTENIQYF.

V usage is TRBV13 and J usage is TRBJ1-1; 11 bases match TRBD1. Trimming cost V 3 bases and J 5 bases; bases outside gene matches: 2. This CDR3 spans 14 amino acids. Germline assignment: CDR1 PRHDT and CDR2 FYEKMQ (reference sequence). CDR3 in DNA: TGTGCCAGCAGCTTCCGGGACAGGGGGACTGAAGCTTTCTTT. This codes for CASSFRDRGTEAFF. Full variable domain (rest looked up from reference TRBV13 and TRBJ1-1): AAGVIQSPRHLIKEKRETATLKCYPIPRHDTVYWYQQGPGQDPQFLISFYEKMQSDKGSIPDRFSAQQFSDYHSELNMSSLELGDSALYFCASSFRDRGTEAFFGQGTRLTVV.

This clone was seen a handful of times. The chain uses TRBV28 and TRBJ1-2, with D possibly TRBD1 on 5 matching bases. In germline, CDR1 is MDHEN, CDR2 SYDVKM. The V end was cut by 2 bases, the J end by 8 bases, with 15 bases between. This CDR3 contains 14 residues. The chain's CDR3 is CASSLRPQGQGYTF. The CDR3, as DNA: TGTGCCAGCAGTTTAAGACCCCAGGGTCAGGGCTACACCTTC.

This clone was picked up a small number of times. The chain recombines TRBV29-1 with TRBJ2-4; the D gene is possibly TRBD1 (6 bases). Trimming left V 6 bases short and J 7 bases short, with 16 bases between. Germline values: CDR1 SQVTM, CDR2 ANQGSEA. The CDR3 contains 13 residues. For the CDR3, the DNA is TGCAGCGTCGTCCGGGACACCTCGAACATTCAGTACTTC. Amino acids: CSVVRDTSNIQYF.

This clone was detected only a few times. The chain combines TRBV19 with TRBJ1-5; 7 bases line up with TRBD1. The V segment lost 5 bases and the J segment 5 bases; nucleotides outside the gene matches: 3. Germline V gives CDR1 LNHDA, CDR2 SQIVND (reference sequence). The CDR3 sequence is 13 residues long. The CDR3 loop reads CASSYTGDQPQHF. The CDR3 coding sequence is TGTGCCAGTAGTTACACAGGGGATCAGCCCCAGCATTTT.

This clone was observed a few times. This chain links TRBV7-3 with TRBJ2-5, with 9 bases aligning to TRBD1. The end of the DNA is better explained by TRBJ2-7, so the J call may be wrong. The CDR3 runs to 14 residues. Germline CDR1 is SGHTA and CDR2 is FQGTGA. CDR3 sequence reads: CASGGTGKFYEQYF. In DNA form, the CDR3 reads TGTGCCAGTGGCGGGACAGGGAAATTCTACGAGCAGTACTTC.

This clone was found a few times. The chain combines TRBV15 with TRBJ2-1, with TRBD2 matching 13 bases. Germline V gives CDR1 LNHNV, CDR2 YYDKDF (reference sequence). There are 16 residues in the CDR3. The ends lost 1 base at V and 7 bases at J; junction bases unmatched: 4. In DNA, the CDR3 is TGTGCCACCAGCAGAGTACTAGCGGGGGGGCGGAATGAGCAGTTCTTC. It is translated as CATSRVLAGGRNEQFF.

This CDR3 reads CAWSMGQGGDEQYF. CDR3 nucleotide sequence: TGTGCCTGGAGTATGGGGCAGGGGGGAGACGAGCAGTACTTC. The gene calls are TRBV30 and TRBJ2-7, with D possibly TRBD1 on 7 matching bases. Germline V gene lookup returns CDR1 GTSNPN and CDR2 SVGIG (reference sequence). This CDR3 is built from 14 residues. V lost 2 bases to trimming and J lost 5 bases, with 16 bases between them.

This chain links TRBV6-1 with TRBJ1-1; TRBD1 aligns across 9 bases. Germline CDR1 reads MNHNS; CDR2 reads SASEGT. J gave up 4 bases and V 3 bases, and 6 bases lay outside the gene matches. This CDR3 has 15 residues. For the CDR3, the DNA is TGTGCCAGCAGTGATGTTCACAGGGGGCTCACTGAAGCTTTCTTT. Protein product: CASSDVHRGLTEAFF.

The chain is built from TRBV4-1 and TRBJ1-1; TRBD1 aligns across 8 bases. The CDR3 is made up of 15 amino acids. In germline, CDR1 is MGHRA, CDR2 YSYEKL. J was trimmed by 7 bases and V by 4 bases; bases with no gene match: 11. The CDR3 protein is CASSPLEGQGLEAFF. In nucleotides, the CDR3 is TGCGCCAGCAGCCCATTAGAAGGACAGGGCCTTGAAGCTTTCTTT.

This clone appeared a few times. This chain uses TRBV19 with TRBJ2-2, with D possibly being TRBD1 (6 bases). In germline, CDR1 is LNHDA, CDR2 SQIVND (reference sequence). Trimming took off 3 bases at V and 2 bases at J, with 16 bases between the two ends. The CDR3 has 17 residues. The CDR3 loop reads CASSILARTANTGELFF. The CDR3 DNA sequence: TGTGCCAGTAGTATTTTAGCCCGGACAGCCAACACCGGGGAGCTGTTTTTT.

The CDR3 spells CASSWGLAGVTDTQYF. The CDR3 coding sequence is TGCGCCAGCAGCTGGGGACTAGCGGGGGTCACAGATACGCAGTATTTT. The chain is built from TRBV5-1 and TRBJ2-3; TRBD2 agrees at 14 bases. Per germline, CDR1 SGHRS and CDR2 YFSETQ. The trim removed 3 bases at V and 2 bases at J, leaving 2 bases unmatched. The CDR3 sequence is 16 residues long.

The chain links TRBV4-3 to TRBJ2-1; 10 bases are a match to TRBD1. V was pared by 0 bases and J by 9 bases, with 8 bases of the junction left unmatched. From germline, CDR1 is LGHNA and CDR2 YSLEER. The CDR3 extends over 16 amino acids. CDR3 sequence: CASSQDPGQGRGEQFF. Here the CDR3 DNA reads TGCGCCAGCAGCCAAGACCCGGGACAGGGGAGGGGTGAGCAGTTCTTC.

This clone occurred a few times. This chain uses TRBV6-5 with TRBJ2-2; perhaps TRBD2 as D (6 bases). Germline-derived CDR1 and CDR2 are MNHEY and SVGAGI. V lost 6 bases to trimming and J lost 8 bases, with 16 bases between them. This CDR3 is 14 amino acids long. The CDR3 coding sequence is TGTGCCAGCAGCCCCCCCCGGGGGAGGGGGGAGCTGTTTTTT. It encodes CASSPPRGRGELFF.